The following is a TCR beta chain sequence with its context. The specificity of this receptor is unknown. No much larger clonotype is one base removed from it; base qualities were not supplied. V is shortened by 1 base, J by 5 bases, and the region joining them spans 5 bases. The CDR3 holds 12 amino acids from the cysteine to the phenylalanine. The read is trimmed to its CDR3 DNA, 36 bases read in frame from base 1. Taken from the germline V gene, the CDR1 and CDR2 loops are KGHSH and LQKENI. One collaborating source in Seattle enrolled patients during active infection and followed them longitudinally through the course of disease. Collaborating institutions collected whole blood in K2EDTA tubes following their own protocols. For TCRbeta analysis, collaborators shipped samples in one of three forms: frozen whole blood, isolated PBMCs, or DNA extracted from either of those sample types. This sample is drawn from a study of blood T cell repertoires in COVID-19 (dated by TCRdb to about 2020). Background for the entire study: Samples from collaborators originated in the United States, Italy and Spain and spanned both the acute and convalescent phases of COVID-19. The material from the prospective study consisted of cDNA or gDNA derived from T cells, B-cell-depleted T cells, or PBMCs. Sample metadata almost always included a de-identified subject ID, COVID-19 status, age in years and sex. Where available, HLA class I and class II types were obtained from metadata supplied by the sample provider rather than from assay-based typing. A freely available public database, intended as a resource for researchers studying the immune response to SARS-CoV-2, is where the repertoires were released. Subjects who had been exposed to COVID-19, were actively infected with it, or had recovered from it provided the deeply sampled blood TCRbeta repertoires that made up the dataset. Samples came from the ongoing ImmuneRACE study (first 160 participants) plus 1,254 subjects from 6 global collaborators. Points the paper makes about the study in general: How much clinical and demographic metadata was included differed by source and by participant, and the metadata was provided uncurated.

The immunoSEQ Assay, a bias-controlled multiplex PCR, was used to amplify TCRbeta CDR3 regions from genomic DNA. In the source study's methods: The number of nucleated cells in each sample was estimated by amplification of reference gene primers within the assay. To quantify the absolute abundance of each unique TCRbeta CDR3 rearrangement, sequence reads were collapsed and filtered. For each sample, productive Simpson clonality was calculated as the square root of Simpson's diversity index over productive rearrangements. Imported from immuneACCESS, the table was reduced by TCRdb to in-frame sequences with V and J called. These copies leave out some clones; in studies compared against another copy, an unresolved V gene accounts for under half, and the cause of the remainder is not known. The V and J calls and clone size were taken over from that table, and D and trimming were inferred from the DNA. Present in this sample are roughly 250,000 clones, about 85% of which were seen just once. The ten largest clones capture 0.87% of the sample.

The rearrangement joined TRBV18 to TRBJ2-5, with an unclear D gene assignment. The sample taken for sequencing was peripheral blood. The clonotype originates from a human donor with COVID-19, enrolled during active disease. The donor label of this sample is uncertain. Read as DNA, the sequence is TGTGCCAGCTCACCACAACAGGAGACCCAGTACTTC. Its translation is CASSPQQETQYF.